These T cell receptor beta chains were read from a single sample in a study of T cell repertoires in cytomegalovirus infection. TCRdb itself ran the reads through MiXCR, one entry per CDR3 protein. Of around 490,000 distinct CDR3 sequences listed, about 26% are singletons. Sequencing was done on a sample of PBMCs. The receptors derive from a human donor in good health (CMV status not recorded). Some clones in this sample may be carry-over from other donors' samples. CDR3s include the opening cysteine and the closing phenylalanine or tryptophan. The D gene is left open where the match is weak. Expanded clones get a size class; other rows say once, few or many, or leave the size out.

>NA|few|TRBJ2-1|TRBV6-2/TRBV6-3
CASTLRRQGGYNEQFF
TGTGCCAGCACCCTTCGCCGACAGGGAGGTTACAATGAGCAGTTCTTC
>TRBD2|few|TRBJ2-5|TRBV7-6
CASSLARGGRQETQYF
TGTGCCAGCAGCTTAGCGCGGGGGGGCAGGCAAGAGACCCAGTACTTC
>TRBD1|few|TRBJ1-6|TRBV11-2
CASRKQGRNSPLHF
TGTGCCAGCAGAAAACAGGGGCGGAATTCACCCCTCCACTTT
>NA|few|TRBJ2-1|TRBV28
CASRGTFHNEQFF
TGTGCCAGCCGGGGGACTTTCCACAATGAGCAGTTCTTC
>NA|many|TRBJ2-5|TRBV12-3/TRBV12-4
CASSFRRKETQYF
TGTGCCAGCAGTTTCCGCAGGAAAGAGACCCAGTACTTC
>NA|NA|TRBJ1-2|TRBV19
CASSRQLNYGYTF
TGTGCCAGTAGTCGGCAGCTCAACTATGGCTACACCTTC
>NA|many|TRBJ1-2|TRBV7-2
CASSLVEGGGYTF
TGTGCCAGCAGCTTAGTCGAAGGGGGTGGCTACACCTTC
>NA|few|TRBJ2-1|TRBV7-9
CASSLDTDNEQFF
TGTGCCAGCAGCTTAGATACCGACAATGAGCAGTTCTTC
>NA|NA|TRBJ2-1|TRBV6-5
CASSPVFGLTNNEQFF
TGTGCCAGCAGCCCAGTTTTCGGCCTCACTAACAATGAGCAGTTCTTC
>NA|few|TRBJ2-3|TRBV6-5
CASSYDRTDTQYF
TGTGCCAGCAGTTACGATCGGACAGATACGCAGTATTTT
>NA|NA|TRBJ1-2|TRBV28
CASSSGTGYTF
TGTGCCAGCAGTTCAGGGACAGGCTACACCTTC
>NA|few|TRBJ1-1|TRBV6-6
CASSNEQGNTEAFF
TGTGCCAGCAGTAACGAACAGGGAAACACTGAAGCTTTCTTT
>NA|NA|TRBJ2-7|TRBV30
CARSDPGYEQYF
TGTGCCCGCTCCGATCCCGGCTACGAGCAGTACTTC
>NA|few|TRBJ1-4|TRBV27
CASSFVGHNEKLFF
TGTGCCAGCAGTTTCGTAGGGCATAATGAAAAACTGTTTTTT
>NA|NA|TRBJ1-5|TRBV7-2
CASSASGPQHF
TGTGCCAGCAGCGCTAGCGGGCCCCAGCATTTT
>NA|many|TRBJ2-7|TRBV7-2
CASSSYRFYEQYF
TGTGCCAGCAGCTCATACCGTTTTTACGAGCAGTACTTC
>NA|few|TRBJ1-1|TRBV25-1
CASSRELVTEAFF
TGTGCCAGCAGTCGAGAGTTGGTCACTGAAGCTTTCTTT
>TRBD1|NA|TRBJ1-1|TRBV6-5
CASKGQGARGTEAFF
TGTGCCAGCAAAGGACAGGGGGCGCGAGGAACTGAAGCTTTCTTT
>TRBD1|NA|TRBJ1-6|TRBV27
CASSYRGPYSPLHF
TGTGCCAGCAGTTACAGGGGGCCCTACTCACCCCTCCACTTT
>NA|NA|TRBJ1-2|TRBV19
CASSVVGGNGYTF
TGTGCCAGTAGTGTAGTGGGGGGGAATGGCTACACCTTC
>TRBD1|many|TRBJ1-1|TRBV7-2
CASSANRGLNTEAFF
TGTGCCAGCAGCGCGAACAGGGGGCTCAACACTGAAGCTTTCTTT
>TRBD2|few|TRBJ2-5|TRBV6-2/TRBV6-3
CASSYPVKREFGGETQYF
TGTGCCAGCAGTTACCCCGTTAAGCGGGAATTTGGCGGAGAGACCCAGTACTTC
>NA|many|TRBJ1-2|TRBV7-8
CASRPARGGYTF
TGTGCCAGCAGACCCGCCCGGGGTGGCTACACCTTC
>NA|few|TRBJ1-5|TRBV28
CASTVVGDTQPQHF
TGTGCCAGCACCGTAGTAGGGGATACGCAGCCCCAGCATTTT
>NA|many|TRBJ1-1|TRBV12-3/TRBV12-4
CASSLAAGTEAFF
TGTGCCAGCAGCTTAGCGGCAGGCACTGAAGCTTTCTTT
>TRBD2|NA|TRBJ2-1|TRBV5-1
CASSYSGGDEQFF
TGCGCCAGCAGTTATTCGGGGGGGGACGAGCAGTTCTTC